This passage covers 10 T cell receptor beta chains from one sample sequenced in a study of T-cell memory formation after mild COVID-19. Each CDR3 protein is one row after TCRdb ran MiXCR on the 5' RACE reads. The top ten clones hold roughly a quarter of a sample with tens of thousands of distinct CDR3 sequences, approximately 13% of them seen once. Sequenced: PBMCs or a T cell subset sorted from them (not recorded which). These TCRs come from an adult woman who had mild COVID-19 (a few samples of this study predate the infection). Cell type and time point are not known.

This clonotype was seen a few times. J is TRBJ2-3 and V is TRBV9, with 7 bases lining up with TRBD1. Germline V gene data show CDR1 as SGDLS and CDR2 as YYNGEE. Trimming removed 3 bases from V and 1 base from J; junction bases left unmatched: 14. This CDR3 comprises 18 residues. For the CDR3, the DNA is TGTGCCAGCAGCGAGAGGGTCGAGGGGACAGACCGCACAGATACGCAGTATTTT. Its translation: CASSERVEGTDRTDTQYF.

This clonotype was observed a few times. The V gene is TRBV7-9, the J gene TRBJ2-1; 9 bases map to TRBD2. V was pared by 5 bases and J by 4 bases, with 12 bases of the junction left unmatched. CDR3 size: 17 residues. Germline CDR1 is SEHNR and CDR2 is FQNEAQ (reference sequence). The CDR3 DNA follows: TGTGCCAGCAGCGCGAGCGGTAGAACTAGCGGGTACAATGAGCAGTTCTTC. Protein: CASSASGRTSGYNEQFF.

The chain uses TRBV5-1 and TRBJ1-2; D is undetermined. There are 13 residues in the CDR3. V was cut by 4 bases and J by 8 bases, with 15 bases left in between. CDR1 is SGHRS, CDR2 YFSETQ, per germline. The DNA of the CDR3 is TGCGCCAGCAGCCCAGACGGATCGAGGGGCTACACCTTC. Its translation: CASSPDGSRGYTF.

The chain uses TRBV27 and TRBJ2-7; D might be TRBD1 (5 bases). The germline V and J ends were trimmed by 4 bases and 3 bases, with 10 bases remaining between them. CDR3 length: 13 amino acids. Germline V lookup: CDR1 MNHEY, CDR2 SMNVEV (reference sequence). The CDR3 coding sequence is TGTGCCAGCAGTTGGCAGGGAAGCTACGAGCAGTACTTC. Translation gives CASSWQGSYEQYF.

The V and J genes are TRBV25-1 and TRBJ2-7; D assignment may be TRBD1 or TRBD2 (5 bases each). V lost 1 base, J lost 5 bases, and 15 bases lay in between. The germline V gene encodes CDR1 MGHDK and CDR2 SYGVNS. This CDR3 spans 15 amino acids. The CDR3 coding sequence is TGTGCCAGCAGTGAATTCGGGACCCGCGTCCACGAGCAGTACTTC. It is translated as CASSEFGTRVHEQYF.

Many counts were recorded for this clonotype. The chain couples TRBV9 to TRBJ2-2; TRBD1 matches at 9 bases. The V gene end was trimmed by 3 bases and the J gene end by 0 bases; junction bases not matched to a gene: 3. The CDR3 is 16 residues long. Germline V gene data show CDR1 as SGDLS and CDR2 as YYNGEE. In nucleotides, the CDR3 is TGTGCCAGCAGCGGAGACAGGGGGACGAACACCGGGGAGCTGTTTTTT. It encodes CASSGDRGTNTGELFF.

This chain uses TRBV30 with TRBJ2-7; a weak D match, TRBD2 (5 bases). This CDR3 contains 15 residues. V lost 3 bases and J lost 3, with 18 bases in between. Germline V gives CDR1 GTSNPN, CDR2 SVGIG (reference sequence). The DNA for the CDR3 is TGTGCCTGGAGCTTAGCGACTGGGCCACTCTACGAGCAGTACTTC. Protein: CAWSLATGPLYEQYF.

CDR3 region: CASRVDRNNQPQHF. DNA for the CDR3: TGTGCCAGCAGGGTGGACAGAAACAATCAGCCCCAGCATTTT. The V gene is TRBV6-6, the J gene TRBJ1-5, with D perhaps TRBD1 (6 bases). Germline loops: CDR1 MNHNY, CDR2 SVGAGI (reference sequence). The CDR3 covers 14 residues. V shed 6 bases and J shed 3 bases, with 12 bases lying between them.

This clonotype came up a few times. The J gene is TRBJ2-5, the V gene TRBV15, with D uncertain. The germline V gene encodes CDR1 LNHNV and CDR2 YYDKDF (reference sequence). V was pared by 0 bases and J by 1 base, with 9 bases between. The CDR3 runs 15 residues. The CDR3 sequence: CATSRDMATQETQYF. CDR3 sequence (DNA): TGTGCCACCAGCAGAGATATGGCTACCCAAGAGACCCAGTACTTC.

This sequence joins TRBV7-9 and TRBJ2-1; TRBD2 agrees at 7 bases. V lost 1 base, J lost 5 bases, and 8 bases stayed unmatched. The germline V gene has CDR1 SEHNR and CDR2 FQNEAQ (reference sequence). CDR3 length: 16 residues. The CDR3 is CASSLDLGGVNNEQFF. The CDR3 nucleotides read TGTGCCAGCAGCTTAGATTTGGGGGGGGTCAACAATGAGCAGTTCTTC.